Below, 7 T cell receptor beta chains from the same sample are listed, as sequenced in a study of T cells in Graves' hyperthyroidism and ophthalmopathy. Using RNA transcripts as the source, TCR beta CDR3 regions were amplified. Initially, a first-round RT-PCR of the TCR CDR3 employed the HTBI primer set. TCRdb reprocessed the multiplex PCR reads via MiXCR and lists one record per CDR3 protein. The data contain about 760,000 distinct CDR3 sequences, about a third of them singletons. Material for sequencing was blood. All receptors derive from a woman in her forties with Graves' hyperthyroidism.

In nucleotides, the CDR3 is TGTGCCACCCGTCAACAGGGCGTCGGCGCTGAAGCTTTCTTT. Translating gives CATRQQGVGAEAFF. The V and J genes are TRBV7-9 and TRBJ1-1, with D possibly matching TRBD1 (6 bases). Trimming pared 10 bases from V and 6 bases from J, leaving 21 bases between. This CDR3 has 14 amino acids. Germline-derived CDR1 and CDR2 are SEHNR and FQNEAQ (reference sequence).

The V and J genes are TRBV13 and TRBJ1-1; 8 nucleotides agree with TRBD1. The J segment lost 4 bases and the V segment lost 7 bases, leaving 11 bases of the junction unmatched. The length of the CDR3 is 15 residues. Germline V gene data show CDR1 as PRHDT and CDR2 as FYEKMQ (reference sequence). The CDR3 DNA sequence: TGTGCCAGCACTACCTCAGGGGGCGCTGGCACTGAAGCTTTCTTT. It codes for CASTTSGGAGTEAFF.

This clonotype was seen a few times. The chain carries TRBV7-2 and TRBJ1-6; D is perhaps TRBD1 (5 bases). V was trimmed by 6 bases and J by 10 bases, leaving 16 bases between them. CDR1 and CDR2 (germline): SGHTA, FQGNSA. The CDR3 runs to 14 residues. The CDR3 loop is CASSMARVESPLHF. The DNA for the CDR3 is TGTGCCAGCAGTATGGCCAGGGTAGAGTCACCCCTCCACTTT.

V gene TRBV7-2 combines with J gene TRBJ1-2; D not resolved. Trimming stripped 5 bases from V and 7 bases from J, with 17 bases between. Per germline, CDR1 SGHTA and CDR2 FQGNSA. The CDR3 is made up of 14 amino acids. The CDR3 loop reads CASSLLGWESGYTF. CDR3 nucleotide sequence: TGTGCCAGCAGCCTACTGGGGTGGGAAAGTGGCTACACCTTC.

This clonotype came up many times. V is TRBV5-8 and J is TRBJ1-1, with a tentative D call TRBD1 (5 bases). Looked up from germline, CDR1 is SGHTS and CDR2 is YDEGEE. This CDR3 contains 14 residues. V lost 2 bases and J 3 bases, leaving 11 bases between the germline ends. In DNA form, the CDR3 reads TGTGCCAGCAGCTTTCGCGGGGCGTACACTGAAGCTTTCTTT. Translated, it gives CASSFRGAYTEAFF.

This clonotype was observed a handful of times. CDR3 sequence (DNA): TGTGCCAGCCGTCCGACAGGGGTCCAGCCCCAGCATTTT. Residues: CASRPTGVQPQHF. This chain uses TRBV6-5 with TRBJ1-5, with TRBD1 matching 8 bases. Germline loops: CDR1 MNHEY, CDR2 SVGAGI. V shed 8 bases and J 7 bases; nucleotides not matched to a gene: 7. This CDR3 has 13 residues.

This sequence joins TRBV7-9 and TRBJ2-5, with D perhaps TRBD2 (7 bases). Germline values: CDR1 SEHNR, CDR2 FQNEAQ (reference sequence). The CDR3 spans 14 residues. The V and J ends lost 5 bases and 3 bases respectively, with 13 bases between them. CDR3 coding DNA: TGTGCCAGCAGCCCGGACAGCGGGGAAGAGACCCAGTACTTC. This gives the protein CASSPDSGEETQYF.